This entry is about one T cell receptor beta chain. What it binds is unknown. The entry originates in a study of cytomegalovirus exposure and HLA in healthy donors. Regarding the study as a whole: After further analysis at a later stage, 16,951 TCR beta sequences were associated with HLA alleles at 0.05 false discovery rate.

From germline, CDR1 is GTSNPN and CDR2 SVGIG (reference sequence). The CDR3 length is 14 residues. V trimming: 0 bases; J trimming: 7 bases; junction bases outside the gene matches: 6. With 60 Vbeta and 13 Jbeta primers, the PCR was carried out. Generated by immunoSEQ multiplex PCR, the TCRdb table keeps only in-frame clones and is missing some. This sample lists more than 60,000 clones; its ten largest clones have more than 15%. Sequencing used PBMCs. V usage is TRBV30 and J usage is TRBJ2-3; TRBD2 matches 8 bases. This receptor was taken from a boy aged 10-17 years in good health and CMV-seronegative. CDR3 sequence reads: CAWSVPGGVNTQYF. For the CDR3, the DNA is TGTGCCTGGAGTGTACCCGGGGGGGTTAATACGCAGTATTTT.